This entry lists 8 T cell receptor beta chains sequenced from one sample in a study of technical replicates of blood from several donors (dated by TCRdb to about 2017). Library preparation employed the immunoSEQ multiplex PCR assay. TCRdb took over this immuneACCESS table, retaining in-frame rearrangements with V and J assigned. Such tables are incomplete; in checked studies, under half of the missing clones stem from an unresolved V gene, and the remainder is unexplained. The sample includes about 70,000 clones, with approximately 96% observed a single time. The ten top clones hold approximately 0.2% of the sample. Sequenced input: T cells isolated from PBMCs. The receptors here all came from a human donor in good health.

V gene TRBV27 combines with J gene TRBJ1-3; D unresolved. The CDR3 extends over 13 amino acids. The germline V gene encodes CDR1 MNHEY and CDR2 SMNVEV (reference sequence). V was pared by 4 bases and J by 0 bases, with 4 bases between. CDR3 loop: CASSSNSGNTIYF. As DNA, the CDR3 is TGTGCCAGCAGTTCTAACTCTGGAAACACCATATATTTT.

The chain is built from TRBV16 and TRBJ2-7; tentative D call: TRBD1 (5 bases). Germline V gene data show CDR1 as KGHSY and CDR2 as FQNENV. This CDR3 contains 15 residues. V gave up 2 bases and J gave up 3 bases, with 14 bases separating them. In DNA form, the CDR3 reads TGTGCCAGCAGCCAAGTAAGGGGTTCTAGCTACGAGCAGTACTTC. Translated, it gives CASSQVRGSSYEQYF.

The chain links TRBV7-9 to TRBJ2-7, with 11 positions matching TRBD1. The CDR3 spans 16 residues. J was trimmed by 4 bases and V by 0 bases; bases with no gene match: 5. Germline V gene lookup returns CDR1 SEHNR and CDR2 FQNEAQ (reference sequence). This CDR3 reads CASSLATGTGGYEQYF. The CDR3 DNA reads TGTGCCAGCAGCTTAGCTACGGGGACAGGGGGATACGAGCAGTACTTC.

The V and J genes are TRBV9 and TRBJ2-2; 7 bases align to TRBD2. The CDR3 is 15 amino acids. V lost 3 bases, J lost 4 bases, and 6 bases stayed unmatched. Germline-derived CDR1 and CDR2 are SGDLS and YYNGEE. The CDR3 loop is CASSAPRGFTGELFF. The DNA of the CDR3 is TGTGCCAGCAGCGCACCGCGGGGGTTCACCGGGGAGCTGTTTTTT. Based on the CDR3 plus reference TRBV9 and TRBJ2-2, the full variable domain is DSGVTQTPKHLITATGQRVTLRCSPRSGDLSVYWYQQSLDQGLQFLIQYYNGEERAKGNILERFSAQQFPDLHSELNLSSLELGDSALYFCASSAPRGFTGELFFGEGSRLTVL.

J is TRBJ2-7 and V is TRBV5-6, with 7 bases that match TRBD1. With 2 bases clipped from V and 6 bases from J, the junction kept 5 bases outside the gene matches. Germline V CDR1 and CDR2: SGHDT, YYEEEE. The CDR3 has 13 amino acids. The CDR3 sequence is CASSFGTAREQYF. The CDR3 DNA reads as TGTGCCAGCAGCTTCGGGACAGCTCGCGAGCAGTACTTC.

The chain links TRBV11-3 to TRBJ1-6, with D perhaps TRBD1 (6 bases). This CDR3 contains 13 residues. In germline, CDR1 is SGHNT, CDR2 YENEEA. The V and J ends lost 6 bases and 5 bases respectively, with 8 bases between them. The CDR3 region has the DNA TGTGCCAGCAGAGGACAGCATAATTCACCCCTCCACTTT. This codes for CASRGQHNSPLHF.

V usage is TRBV4-1 and J usage is TRBJ1-2, with D uncertain. The V end was cut by 1 base, the J end by 1 base, with 7 bases between. Germline V CDR1 and CDR2: MGHRA, YSYEKL. The CDR3 covers 14 residues. This chain's CDR3 is CASSQVGGNYGYTF. The CDR3 coding sequence is TGCGCCAGCAGCCAAGTAGGAGGTAACTATGGCTACACCTTC.

This chain joins TRBV27 and TRBJ1-2, with TRBD1 matching over 9 bases. Per germline, CDR1 MNHEY and CDR2 SMNVEV (reference sequence). The CDR3 extends over 15 amino acids. The ends lost 3 bases at V and 3 bases at J; junction bases unmatched: 5. The CDR3 protein is CASSLITGGHYGYTF. CDR3 DNA: TGTGCCAGCAGTTTGATAACAGGGGGCCACTATGGCTACACCTTC.